The 24 T cell receptor beta chains in this list originate from one sample, sequenced in a study of blood T cell repertoires in COVID-19. Assay: immunoSEQ multiplex PCR; the TCRdb copy retains only in-frame clones and omits some. The table lists about 230,000 clones, approximately 87% of them singletons. Specimen: peripheral blood. The origin of the receptors is a woman in her sixties or seventies with active or convalescent COVID-19.

The chain employs TRBV19 and TRBJ1-5, with 9 bases identical to TRBD1. The CDR3 is 17 residues long. V dropped 3 bases and J dropped 9; count of bases not matched to a gene: 15. Germline V lookup: CDR1 LNHDA, CDR2 SQIVND (reference sequence). Written as DNA, the CDR3 is TGTGCCAGTAGTATTTTAAGGTCGGGACAGGGTGGCTGGCCCCAGCATTTT. Translating it yields CASSILRSGQGGWPQHF.

The rearrangement joins TRBV4-2 to TRBJ2-7; 8 nucleotides line up with TRBD2. This CDR3 spans 15 amino acids. The V and J ends lost 0 bases and 2 bases, in that order; junction bases with no gene match: 3. Germline assignment: CDR1 LGHNA and CDR2 YNFKEQ. In DNA, the CDR3 is TGTGCCAGCAGCCAAGATCCGGGAGGGCCCTACGAGCAGTACTTC. Protein sequence: CASSQDPGGPYEQYF.

The CDR3 nucleotides read TGCAGTGCTAGTCTACTAGCGGAGGGGGAGTTCTTC. Its protein product is CSASLLAEGEFF. The rearrangement links TRBV20-1 to TRBJ2-1; 8 bases are shared with TRBD2. The germline CDR1 and CDR2 sequences are DFQATT and SNEGSKA (reference sequence). This CDR3 is built from 12 residues. Trimming at V came to 3 bases and at J to 14 bases, leaving 9 bases not matched to a gene.

The J gene is TRBJ2-2, the V gene TRBV5-5; maybe TRBD2 (5 bases). V was pared by 3 bases and J by 0 bases, with 12 bases between. Germline values: CDR1 SGHKS, CDR2 YYEKEE (reference sequence). The CDR3 totals 16 residues. CDR3 amino acids: CASSWEMIANTGELFF. For the CDR3, the DNA is TGTGCCAGCAGCTGGGAGATGATCGCGAACACCGGGGAGCTGTTTTTT. Looking up the rest from reference TRBV5-5 and TRBJ2-2 gives the full variable domain: DAGVTQSPTHLIKTRGQQVTLRCSPISGHKSVSWYQQVLGQGPQFIFQYYEKEERGRGNFPDRFSARQFPNYSSELNVNALLLGDSALYLCASSWEMIANTGELFFGEGSRLTVL.

The genes are TRBV30 and TRBJ2-1; TRBD2 matches at 10 bases. The CDR3 is 15 residues long. Germline V gives CDR1 GTSNPN, CDR2 SVGIG (reference sequence). With 0 bases clipped from V and 5 bases from J, the junction kept 4 bases outside the gene matches. DNA of the CDR3: TGTGCCTGGAGTGTAGGACTAGCGGAAGACAATGAGCAGTTCTTC. Protein: CAWSVGLAEDNEQFF.

The chain has TRBV5-1 and TRBJ2-7; TRBD1 is a possible D gene (6 bases). Trimming removed 0 bases at V and 2 bases at J, with 12 bases between. The CDR3 length is 15 residues. Looked up from germline, CDR1 is SGHRS and CDR2 is YFSETQ. DNA of the CDR3: TGCGCCAGCAGCTTGGGGGCAGGGGAAACCTACGAGCAGTACTTC. Its translation is CASSLGAGETYEQYF.

This chain links TRBV25-1 with TRBJ2-2; TRBD1 aligns across 8 bases. The CDR3 spans 14 residues. From germline, CDR1 is MGHDK and CDR2 SYGVNS. Trimming cost V 3 bases and J 11 bases; bases outside gene matches: 8. The CDR3 bases are TGTGCCAGCAGTGAGTCGGCAGGGGGCGGAGAGCTGTTTTTT. Protein: CASSESAGGGELFF.

This rearrangement joins TRBV5-4 to TRBJ2-1; D possibly corresponds to TRBD1 (6 bases). CDR1 is SGHNT and CDR2 is YYREEE in the germline V gene (reference sequence). The CDR3 length is 15 residues. V lost 1 base to trimming and J lost 8 bases, with 16 bases between them. This CDR3 reads CASSLLQGKGDEQFF. The CDR3 DNA reads as TGTGCCAGCAGCTTGTTGCAGGGCAAGGGGGATGAGCAGTTCTTC. The variable domain in full, completed from reference TRBV5-4 and TRBJ2-1, reads ETGVTQSPTHLIKTRGQQVTLRCSSQSGHNTVSWYQQALGQGPQFIFQYYREEENGRGNFPPRFSGLQFPNYSSELNVNALELDDSALYLCASSLLQGKGDEQFFGPGTRLTVL.

The rearrangement uses TRBV5-4 and TRBJ2-5; 10 bases are shared with TRBD1. The J segment lost 1 base and the V segment lost 10 bases, leaving 10 bases of the junction unmatched. Germline V gives CDR1 SGHNT, CDR2 YYREEE (reference sequence). There are 15 residues in the CDR3. The CDR3 is CAGKRDRGSQETQYF. CDR3 DNA sequence: TGTGCCGGAAAAAGGGACAGGGGATCCCAAGAGACCCAGTACTTC. The full variable domain, completed using reference TRBV5-4 and TRBJ2-5, is ETGVTQSPTHLIKTRGQQVTLRCSSQSGHNTVSWYQQALGQGPQFIFQYYREEENGRGNFPPRFSGLQFPNYSSELNVNALELDDSALYLCAGKRDRGSQETQYFGPGTRLLVL.

The V gene is TRBV28, the J gene TRBJ1-2; D gene ambiguous. There are 14 residues in the CDR3. V shed 1 base and J shed 0 bases, with 6 bases lying between them. Germline V lookup: CDR1 MDHEN, CDR2 SYDVKM. DNA for the CDR3: TGTGCCAGCAGTTTATACGGGGCTAACTATGGCTACACCTTC. It yields the protein CASSLYGANYGYTF.

This clone was detected once. This chain links TRBV6-1 with TRBJ2-1; tentatively, D is TRBD2 (6 bases). Germline assignment: CDR1 MNHNS and CDR2 SASEGT. CDR3 length: 18 residues. The ends were cut back, 4 bases at V and 0 bases at J, with 19 bases in the middle. Here the CDR3 DNA reads TGTGCCAGCAGTGCGCCCCCGGGACTGAGGAGCTCCTACAATGAGCAGTTCTTC. This encodes CASSAPPGLRSSYNEQFF.

V gene TRBV30 combines with J gene TRBJ1-2; D not certain. Germline V lookup: CDR1 GTSNPN, CDR2 SVGIG (reference sequence). This CDR3 has 14 amino acids. With 0 bases removed from V and 1 base from J, the gap between germline ends came to 9 bases. The CDR3 nucleotides read TGTGCCTGGAGTGTTAGCAGACTTAACTATGGCTACACCTTC. It specifies CAWSVSRLNYGYTF.

This chain links TRBV10-2 with TRBJ2-3; 10 nucleotides match TRBD2. The V gene end was trimmed by 2 bases and the J gene end by 5 bases; junction bases not matched to a gene: 7. The length of the CDR3 is 16 residues. Germline CDR1 is WSHSY and CDR2 is SAAADI. For the CDR3, the DNA is TGCGCCAGCAGTGAGGTGGCTAGCGGGGGAGGAGATACGCAGTATTTT. Translation gives CASSEVASGGGDTQYF.

The table lists this clone with a count of one. The rearrangement uses TRBV6-5 and TRBJ2-2, with D perhaps TRBD2 (5 bases). V lost 0 bases, J lost 9 bases, and 17 bases lay in between. Germline CDR1 MNHEY, CDR2 SVGAGI. The CDR3 spans 16 residues. CDR3 sequence reads: CASSYSPGRDSRELFF. DNA for the CDR3: TGTGCCAGCAGTTACTCTCCGGGAAGGGATTCCAGGGAGCTGTTTTTT.

This sequence joins TRBV6-2 or TRBV6-3 and TRBJ2-7, with 7 nucleotides matching TRBD1. This CDR3 has 15 residues. The J segment lost 2 bases and the V segment lost 5 bases, leaving 9 bases of the junction unmatched. Germline V CDR1 and CDR2: MNHEY, SVGEGT. The CDR3 sequence: CASSHRDSLTYEQYF. The CDR3 DNA follows: TGTGCCAGCAGTCACCGGGACAGCCTTACCTACGAGCAGTACTTC.

The chain carries TRBV3-1 (or the pseudogene TRBV3-2) and TRBJ1-2; D gene uncertain. The CDR3 has 13 residues. Germline CDR1 is LGHDT and CDR2 is YNNKEL (reference sequence). Trimming left V 4 bases short and J 3 bases short, with 9 bases between. The CDR3 is CASSPRGHYGYTF. In DNA, the CDR3 is TGTGCCAGCAGCCCTCGAGGGCACTATGGCTACACCTTC.

J is TRBJ1-1 and V is TRBV19; maybe TRBD1 (6 bases). CDR3 size: 14 residues. Trimming stripped 8 bases from V and 2 bases from J, with 15 bases between. Germline V gene data show CDR1 as LNHDA and CDR2 as SQIVND (reference sequence). CDR3 coding DNA: TGTGCCAGTTCACGAGCAGGGGTAAACACTGAAGCTTTCTTT. Translated, it gives CASSRAGVNTEAFF.

For this clone: Other DNA variants within this sample encode the same CDR3. J is TRBJ1-1 and V is TRBV11-3; D is ambiguous. Trimming left V 2 bases short and J 1 base short, with 5 bases between. The CDR3 extends over 13 amino acids. The germline CDR1 and CDR2 sequences are SGHNT and YENEEA. CDR3: CASSLRGNTEAFF. Here the CDR3 DNA reads TGTGCCAGCAGCTTACGAGGGAACACTGAAGCTTTCTTT.

This clone was seen only once. This sequence joins TRBV7-9 and TRBJ2-5; D gene uncertain. CDR1 SEHNR and CDR2 FQNEAQ come from the germline V gene (reference sequence). CDR3 length: 14 residues. Trimming took 1 base from V and 5 from J, leaving 11 bases between them. CDR3 sequence reads: CASSLDGRLETQYF. DNA of the CDR3: TGTGCCAGCAGCTTAGACGGTCGCTTGGAGACCCAGTACTTC.

The V call is TRBV7-2, the J call TRBJ2-3; the D gene is possibly TRBD1 (6 bases). The CDR3 covers 15 residues. CDR1 SGHTA and CDR2 FQGNSA come from the germline V gene. The V end lost 5 bases, the J end lost 1 base, and 13 bases lay between the germline ends. The CDR3 protein is CASSIQGFGTDTQYF. CDR3 DNA sequence: TGTGCCAGCAGCATACAGGGATTTGGCACAGATACGCAGTATTTT.

As to this clone: Other DNA sequences of this sample code for an identical CDR3. The chain combines TRBV28 with TRBJ2-7; TRBD1 aligns across 7 bases. Germline trimming cut 6 bases from V and 3 bases from J; bases unmatched to any gene: 2. The germline CDR1 and CDR2 sequences are MDHEN and SYDVKM. The CDR3 consists of 12 residues. The CDR3 DNA follows: TGTGCCAGCAGGGGACAGTTCTACGAGCAGTACTTC. Amino acids: CASRGQFYEQYF.

This chain joins TRBV19 and TRBJ2-1, with 9 bases identical to TRBD2. Germline-derived CDR1 and CDR2 are LNHDA and SQIVND (reference sequence). The J segment lost 1 base and the V segment lost 7 bases, leaving 5 bases of the junction unmatched. The CDR3 length is 15 residues. The CDR3 spells CASMGGGASYNEQFF. The DNA of the CDR3 is TGTGCCAGTATGGGCGGGGGGGCATCCTACAATGAGCAGTTCTTC.

The chain carries TRBV2 and TRBJ2-7, with 13 bases identical to TRBD2. The CDR3 contains 15 residues. The V gene's germline CDR1 is SNHLY and CDR2 FYNNEI. V shed 7 bases and J 7 bases; nucleotides not matched to a gene: 10. For the CDR3, the DNA is TGTGCCAGCACCCTCGGACTAGCGGGAGTTGGAGAGCAGTACTTC. Residues: CASTLGLAGVGEQYF.

This chain connects TRBV5-1 to TRBJ2-2; TRBD2 is a possible D gene (6 bases). CDR1 and CDR2 (germline): SGHRS, YFSETQ. The CDR3 contains 14 residues. V lost 4 bases and J lost 1, with 8 bases in between. CDR3 in amino acids: CASSRGENTGELFF. The CDR3 DNA follows: TGCGCCAGCAGCCGCGGGGAGAACACCGGGGAGCTGTTTTTT.